This T cell receptor beta chain was found in a study of cytomegalovirus exposure and HLA in healthy donors. General study points: Among CMV-associated TCR beta chains, most appeared HLA-restricted in a later analysis. Sequencing depth across donors, presence/absence analyses assumed, was roughly uniform.

PCR was performed using 60 Vbeta and 13 Jbeta primers. Original data processing: Later work found roughly 80 million unique TCR beta chains, with roughly 11 million shared. The method was immunoSEQ multiplex PCR; TCRdb's version includes in-frame clones alone and lacks a portion of them. V and J calls and clone size are given by that table; D and trimming were obtained from the DNA. The top ten clones hold less than 5% of a sample with approximately 120,000 clones, 73% of them seen once. Regarding this clone: Its matching antigen is unknown.

Germline loops: CDR1 SGHVS, CDR2 FQNEAQ. V lost 2 bases to trimming and J lost 4 bases; unmatched junction nucleotides: 2. This CDR3 spans 16 amino acids. Material: PBMCs. The chain recombines TRBV7-8 with TRBJ2-1, with 13 positions matching TRBD2. The TCR was taken from a man aged 55 to 70 in good health and CMV-seropositive. The CDR3 DNA is TGTGCCAGCAGCTTAAAGGGACTAGCGGGGTACAATGAGCAGTTCTTC. This encodes CASSLKGLAGYNEQFF.